The present T cell receptor beta chain was sequenced within a study of T cells in Graves' hyperthyroidism and ophthalmopathy. The investigators amplified TCR beta CDR3 regions from RNA transcripts. RT-PCR in the first round (using the HTBI primer set) targeted the TCR CDR3. TCRdb ran MiXCR on the multiplex PCR reads and lists one entry per CDR3 protein. The sample holds 500,000 or so distinct CDR3 sequences; more than 15% are singletons and the top ten take approximately 30%. This clonotype was detected ten times or more. The target antigen is unknown. Trimming pared 5 bases from V and 0 bases from J, leaving 10 bases between. CDR3 size: 15 residues. Findings and limits, study-wide: From stable hyperthyroidism, ophthalmopathy was separated by a 13 V-J model.

The sequence was collected from a woman in her twenties or thirties with Graves' ophthalmopathy. Sequencing input: blood. V gene TRBV12-3 or TRBV12-4 combines with J gene TRBJ1-4; D is uncertain. CDR3 loop: CASSKTVATNEKLFF. DNA of the CDR3: TGTGCCAGCAGTAAGACGGTAGCAACTAATGAAAAACTGTTTTTT.